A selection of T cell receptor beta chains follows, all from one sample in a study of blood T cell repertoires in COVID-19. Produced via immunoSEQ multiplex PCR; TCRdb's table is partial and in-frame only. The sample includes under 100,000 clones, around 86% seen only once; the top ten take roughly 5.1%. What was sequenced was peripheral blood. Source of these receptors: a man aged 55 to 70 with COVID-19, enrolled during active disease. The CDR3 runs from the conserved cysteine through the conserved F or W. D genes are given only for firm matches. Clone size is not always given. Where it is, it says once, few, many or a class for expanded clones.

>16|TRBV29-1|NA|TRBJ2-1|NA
CSVPPGAETHYNEQFF
TGCAGCGTTCCTCCGGGAGCCGAAACCCACTACAATGAGCAGTTCTTC
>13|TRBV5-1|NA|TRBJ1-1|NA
CASSFNMNTEAFF
TGCGCCAGCAGCTTTAACATGAACACTGAAGCTTTCTTT
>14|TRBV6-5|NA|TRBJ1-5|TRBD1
CASSPTGNNQPQHF
TGTGCCAGCAGTCCGACAGGGAACAATCAGCCCCAGCATTTT
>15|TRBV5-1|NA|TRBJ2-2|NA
CASSSLAVDTGELFF
TGCGCCAGCAGCTCTCTGGCAGTTGACACCGGGGAGCTGTTTTTT
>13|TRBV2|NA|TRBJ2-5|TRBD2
CASFSGNGKTQYF
TGTGCCAGTTTTAGCGGGAACGGAAAGACCCAGTACTTC
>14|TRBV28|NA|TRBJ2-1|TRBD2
CALSGGGMGNEQFF
TGTGCCCTTTCTGGGGGAGGGATGGGCAATGAGCAGTTCTTC
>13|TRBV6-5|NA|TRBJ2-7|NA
CASRPGLLLEQYF
TGTGCCAGCAGACCTGGACTACTTCTCGAGCAGTACTTC
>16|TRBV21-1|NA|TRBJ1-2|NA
CASSPSGTDLSYGYTF
TGTGCCAGCAGCCCTTCTGGGACAGACCTATCCTATGGCTACACCTTC
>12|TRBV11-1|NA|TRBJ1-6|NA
CASSLGNSPLHF
TGTGCCAGCAGCTTGGGCAATTCACCCCTCCACTTT
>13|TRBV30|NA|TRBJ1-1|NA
CAWSQGWTTEAFF
TGTGCCTGGAGTCAGGGATGGACCACTGAAGCTTTCTTT
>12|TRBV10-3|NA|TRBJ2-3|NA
CAIIPAGETQYF
TGTGCCATCATTCCGGCCGGGGAAACGCAGTATTTT
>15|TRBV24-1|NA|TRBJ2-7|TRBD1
CATSAWTGYSYEQYF
TGTGCCACCAGTGCGTGGACAGGGTACTCCTACGAGCAGTACTTC
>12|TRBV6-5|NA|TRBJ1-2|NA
CASRVGDYGYTF
TGTGCCAGCCGGGTCGGGGACTATGGCTACACCTTC
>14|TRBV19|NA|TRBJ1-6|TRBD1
CASTKTGVGSPLHF
TGTGCCAGTACTAAGACAGGGGTCGGCTCACCCCTCCACTTT
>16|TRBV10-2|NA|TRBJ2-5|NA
CASSGVTGPARETQYF
TGCGCCAGTTCTGGGGTCACAGGGCCTGCCCGAGAGACCCAGTACTTC
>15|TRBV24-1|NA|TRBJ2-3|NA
CATSDSGTATDTQYF
TGTGCCACCAGTGATTCAGGAACGGCTACAGATACGCAGTATTTT
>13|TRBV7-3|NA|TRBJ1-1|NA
CASSPSGYTEAFF
TGTGCCAGCAGCCCATCAGGCTACACTGAAGCTTTCTTT
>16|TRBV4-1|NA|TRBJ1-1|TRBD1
CASSPPLGQGNTEAFF
TGCGCCAGCAGCCCACCCTTAGGACAGGGGAACACTGAAGCTTTCTTT
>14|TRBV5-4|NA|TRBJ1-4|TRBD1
CASSPDRSGEKLFF
TGTGCCAGCAGCCCGGACAGGAGTGGCGAAAAACTGTTTTTT
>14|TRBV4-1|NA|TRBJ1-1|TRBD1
CASSHQGANTEAFF
TGCGCCAGCAGCCACCAGGGGGCGAACACTGAAGCTTTCTTT
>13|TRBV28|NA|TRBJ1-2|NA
CASSLQSIYGYTF
TGTGCCAGCAGTTTACAATCAATCTATGGCTACACCTTC
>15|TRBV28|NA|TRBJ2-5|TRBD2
CASSFGTSGGETQYF
TGTGCCAGCAGTTTTGGTACTAGCGGGGGGGAGACCCAGTACTTC
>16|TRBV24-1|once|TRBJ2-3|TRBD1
CATSDPGQGATDTQYF
TGTGCCACCAGTGACCCGGGACAGGGGGCTACAGATACGCAGTATTTT
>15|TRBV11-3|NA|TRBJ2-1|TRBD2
CASSLVLAGGHEQFF
TGTGCCAGCAGCTTAGTATTAGCGGGAGGGCATGAGCAGTTCTTC
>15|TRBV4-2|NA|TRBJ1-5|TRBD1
CASSQEQGNNQPQHF
TGTGCCAGCAGCCAAGAACAGGGGAACAATCAGCCCCAGCATTTT
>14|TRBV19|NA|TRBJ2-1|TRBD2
CASRLTAGDNEQFF
TGTGCCAGTAGGCTAACCGCGGGGGACAATGAGCAGTTCTTC
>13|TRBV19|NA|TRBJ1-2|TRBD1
CASSIEGAYGYTF
TGTGCCAGTAGTATCGAGGGGGCCTATGGCTACACCTTC
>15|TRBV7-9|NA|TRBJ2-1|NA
CASSLGQGTINEQFF
TGTGCCAGCAGCTTAGGGCAGGGTACGATCAATGAGCAGTTCTTC
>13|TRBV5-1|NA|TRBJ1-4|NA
CASRHYTGEKLFF
TGCGCCAGCAGACATTATACAGGGGAAAAACTGTTTTTT
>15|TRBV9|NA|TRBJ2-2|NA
CASSVGMGAGGELFF
TGTGCCAGCAGCGTAGGAATGGGCGCCGGCGGGGAGCTGTTTTTT
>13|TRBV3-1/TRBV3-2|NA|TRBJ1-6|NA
CASSQELYSPLHF
TGTGCCAGCAGCCAAGAACTGTATTCACCCCTCCACTTT
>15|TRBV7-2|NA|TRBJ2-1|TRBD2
CASSLAAGDINEQFF
TGTGCCAGCAGCTTAGCAGCGGGAGATATCAATGAGCAGTTCTTC
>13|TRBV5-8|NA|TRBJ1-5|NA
CASSFLSNQPQHF
TGTGCCAGCAGCTTTCTGAGCAATCAGCCCCAGCATTTT
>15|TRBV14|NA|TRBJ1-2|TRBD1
CASSQDWKGAGGYTF
TGTGCCAGCAGCCAAGATTGGAAGGGGGCTGGTGGCTACACCTTC
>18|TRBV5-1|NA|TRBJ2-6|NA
CASSPQGSISSGANVLTF
TGCGCCAGCAGCCCTCAGGGGAGTATAAGCTCTGGGGCCAACGTCCTGACTTTC
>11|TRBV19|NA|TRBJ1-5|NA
CASSQRQPQHF
TGTGCCAGTAGCCAGCGTCAGCCCCAGCATTTT
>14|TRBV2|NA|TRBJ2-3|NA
CASSVEGRRNTQYF
TGTGCCAGCAGTGTAGAGGGGAGGAGGAATACGCAGTATTTT
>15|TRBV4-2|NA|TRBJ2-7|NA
CASSHPSQGSYEQYF
TGTGCCAGCAGCCATCCGTCCCAGGGTTCCTACGAGCAGTACTTC
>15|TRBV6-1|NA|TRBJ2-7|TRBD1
CASSGARGYTYEQYF
TGTGCCAGCAGTGGTGCCAGGGGGTACACCTACGAGCAGTACTTC
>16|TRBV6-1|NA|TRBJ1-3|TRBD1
CASSVPTGGSGNTIYF
TGTGCCAGCAGTGTGCCTACAGGGGGCTCTGGAAACACCATATATTTT
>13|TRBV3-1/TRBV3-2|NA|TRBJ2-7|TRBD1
CASLRQGTYEQYF
TGTGCCAGTTTGAGACAGGGGACCTACGAGCAGTACTTC
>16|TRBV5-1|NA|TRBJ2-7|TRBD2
CASSSGLAGVGYEQYF
TGCGCCAGCAGCTCCGGACTAGCGGGAGTAGGCTACGAGCAGTACTTC
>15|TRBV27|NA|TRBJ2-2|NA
CASSTLGGAVGELFF
TGTGCCAGCAGCACCTTAGGGGGGGCGGTCGGGGAGCTGTTTTTT
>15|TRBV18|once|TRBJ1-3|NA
CASSPRGSSGNTIYF
TGTGCCAGCTCACCAAGGGGATCCTCTGGAAACACCATATATTTT
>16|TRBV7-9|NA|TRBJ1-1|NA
CASSLSQERPNTEAFF
TGTGCCAGCAGCTTAAGCCAGGAGCGGCCGAACACTGAAGCTTTCTTT
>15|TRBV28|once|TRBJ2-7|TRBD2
CASSVQSGRGYEQYF
TGTGCCAGCAGCGTTCAGAGCGGGAGGGGATACGAGCAGTACTTC
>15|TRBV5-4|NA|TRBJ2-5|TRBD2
CASSHSMGGRETQYF
TGTGCCAGCAGCCACTCCATGGGCGGGAGAGAGACCCAGTACTTC
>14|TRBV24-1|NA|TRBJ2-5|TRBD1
CATSAGTVQETQYF
TGTGCCACCAGTGCGGGGACAGTCCAAGAGACCCAGTACTTC
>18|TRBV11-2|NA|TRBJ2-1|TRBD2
CASSLLYRGGAGGNEQFF
TGTGCCAGCAGCTTACTATACAGGGGCGGAGCGGGAGGAAATGAGCAGTTCTTC